A single sample gave rise to the 5 T cell receptor beta chains below, sequenced in a study of graft-versus-host responses after intestinal transplantation. These TCRs' antigens remain unknown. Clones were sequenced by immunoSEQ multiplex PCR, and TCRdb holds only the in-frame ones, with some missing. Among 70,000 to 100,000 clones, about 89% were seen once, and the ten largest hold less than 0.4%. The sequences come from unstimulated CD4+ T cells sorted from spleen or lymph node cells, collected before intestinal transplant. The receptors stem from a human donor who received an intestinal transplant.

The sample holds a few counts of this clone. The CDR3, as DNA: TGTGCCAGCAGCTTAGAAGGTGGACAGAGCTCTGGAAACACCATATATTTT. Its translation: CASSLEGGQSSGNTIYF. The V gene is TRBV7-9, the J gene TRBJ1-3; D may be TRBD1 (6 bases). This CDR3 comprises 17 residues. Trimming left V 1 base short and J 0 bases short, with 13 bases between. Germline CDR1 and CDR2: SEHNR and FQNEAQ (reference sequence).

This chain joins TRBV20-1 and TRBJ1-5; D ambiguous. This CDR3 has 11 residues. Trimming pared 6 bases from V and 11 bases from J, leaving 14 bases between. The germline CDR1 and CDR2 sequences are DFQATT and SNEGSKA (reference sequence). CDR3 loop: CSAKLTDSQHF. CDR3 in DNA: TGCAGTGCCAAACTCACAGATTCCCAGCATTTT.

The rearrangement uses TRBV7-9 and TRBJ2-7; 7 bases are a match to TRBD1. V lost 1 base, J lost 0 bases, and 9 bases stayed unmatched. CDR3 size: 17 residues. Looked up from germline, CDR1 is SEHNR and CDR2 is FQNEAQ (reference sequence). CDR3 bases: TGTGCCAGCAGCTTAGGGGGCGTAGGGGGCAGCTCCTACGAGCAGTACTTC. Amino acid sequence: CASSLGGVGGSSYEQYF.

The genes are TRBV11-1 and TRBJ2-5; TRBD1 matches 7 bases. From germline, CDR1 is SGHAT and CDR2 FQDESV (reference sequence). J gave up 4 bases and V 5 bases, and 7 bases lay outside the gene matches. The CDR3 sequence is 14 residues long. This CDR3 is CASSAQGFLETQYF. CDR3 DNA: TGTGCCAGCAGCGCACAGGGGTTTTTAGAGACCCAGTACTTC.

DNA of the CDR3: TGTGCCAGCAGCTCACTCGACAGCTACGAGCAGTACTTC. This gives the protein CASSSLDSYEQYF. The chain carries TRBV5-4 and TRBJ2-7; the D gene is possibly TRBD1 (5 bases). Trimming shortened V by 3 bases and J by 3 bases, and 10 bases separated the two germline ends. The CDR3 contains 13 residues. Germline V gene sequence: CDR1 SGHNT, CDR2 YYREEE (reference sequence).